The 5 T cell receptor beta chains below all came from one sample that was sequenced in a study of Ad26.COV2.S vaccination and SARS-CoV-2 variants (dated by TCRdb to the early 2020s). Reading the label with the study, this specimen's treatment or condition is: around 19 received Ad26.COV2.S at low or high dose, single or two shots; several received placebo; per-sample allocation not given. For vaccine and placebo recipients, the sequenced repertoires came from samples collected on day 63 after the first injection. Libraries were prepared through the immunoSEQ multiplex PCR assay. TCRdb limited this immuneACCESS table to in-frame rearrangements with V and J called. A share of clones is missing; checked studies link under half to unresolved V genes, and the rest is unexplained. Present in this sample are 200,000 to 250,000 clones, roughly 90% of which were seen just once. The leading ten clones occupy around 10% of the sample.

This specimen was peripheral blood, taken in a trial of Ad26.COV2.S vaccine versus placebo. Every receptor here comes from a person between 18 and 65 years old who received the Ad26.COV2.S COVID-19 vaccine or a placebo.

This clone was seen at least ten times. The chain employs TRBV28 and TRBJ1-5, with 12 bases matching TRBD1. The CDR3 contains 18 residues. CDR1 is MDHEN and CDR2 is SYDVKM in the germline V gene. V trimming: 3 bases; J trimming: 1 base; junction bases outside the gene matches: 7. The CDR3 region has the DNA TGTGCCAGCAGTTTCGGAGGGACAGGGGGCGTCAGCAATCAGCCCCAGCATTTT. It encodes CASSFGGTGGVSNQPQHF.

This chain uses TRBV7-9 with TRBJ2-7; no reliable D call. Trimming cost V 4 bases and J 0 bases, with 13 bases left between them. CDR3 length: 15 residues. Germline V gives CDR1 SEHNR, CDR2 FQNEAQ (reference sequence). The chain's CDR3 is CASSSQVSSSYEQYF. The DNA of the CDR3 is TGTGCCAGCAGCTCCCAGGTCTCGAGCTCCTACGAGCAGTACTTC. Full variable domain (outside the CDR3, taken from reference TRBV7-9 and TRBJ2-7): DTGVSQNPRHKITKRGQNVTFRCDPISEHNRLYWYRQTLGQGPEFLTYFQNEAQLEKSRLLSDRFSAERPKGSFSTLEIQRTEQGDSAMYLCASSSQVSSSYEQYFGPGTRLTVT.

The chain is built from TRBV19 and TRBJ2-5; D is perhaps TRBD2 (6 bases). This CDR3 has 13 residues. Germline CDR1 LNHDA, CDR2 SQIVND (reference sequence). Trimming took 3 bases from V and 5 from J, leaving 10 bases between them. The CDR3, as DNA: TGTGCCAGTAGTATCCTCCGGGGGGAGACCCAGTACTTC. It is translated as CASSILRGETQYF.

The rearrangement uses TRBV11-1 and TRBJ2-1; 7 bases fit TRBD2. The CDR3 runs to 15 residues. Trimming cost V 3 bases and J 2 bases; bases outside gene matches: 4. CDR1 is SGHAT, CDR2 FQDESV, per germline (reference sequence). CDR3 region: CASSFPGLPYNEQFF. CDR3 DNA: TGTGCCAGCAGCTTCCCGGGACTACCCTACAATGAGCAGTTCTTC.

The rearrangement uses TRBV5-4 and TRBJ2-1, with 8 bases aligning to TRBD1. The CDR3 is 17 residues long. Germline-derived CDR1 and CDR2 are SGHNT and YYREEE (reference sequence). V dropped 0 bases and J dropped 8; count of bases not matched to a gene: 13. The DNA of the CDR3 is TGTGCCAGCAGCTTGGTCAGGGGGCAGGGGTCTTACGATGAGCAGTTCTTC. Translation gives CASSLVRGQGSYDEQFF.